A single TCR beta chain is shown here with its context. Clones were read by immunoSEQ multiplex PCR, and TCRdb kept only the in-frame ones, dropping some. The top ten clones hold about 25% of a sample with around 60,000 clones, 80% to 95% of them seen once. The CDR3 consists of 15 residues. V shed 10 bases and J shed 1 base, with 16 bases lying between them. Germline lookup yields CDR1 SEHNR and CDR2 FQNEAQ (reference sequence). The sample is drawn from a study of OX40 agonist ivuxolimab in advanced cancers. This receptor was identified in an adult with an advanced solid tumor such as melanoma, head and neck, liver or kidney cancer. The sample in question was CD4+ or CD8+ T cells sorted from blood, obtained in a trial of the OX40 agonist ivuxolimab. This chain links TRBV7-9 with TRBJ2-2; tentative D call: TRBD1 (6 bases). DNA for the CDR3: TGTGCCACCCCACAGGGTTCAGGGAACACCGGGGAGCTGTTTTTT. Amino acid sequence: CATPQGSGNTGELFF. Drawing the rest from reference TRBV7-9 and TRBJ2-2, the complete variable domain is DTGVSQNPRHKITKRGQNVTFRCDPISEHNRLYWYRQTLGQGPEFLTYFQNEAQLEKSRLLSDRFSAERPKGSFSTLEIQRTEQGDSAMYLCATPQGSGNTGELFFGEGSRLTVL.